The following is a T cell receptor (beta chain) sequence with its context. In germline, CDR1 is LGHNA, CDR2 YNFKEQ. This CDR3 contains 17 residues. Trimming cost V 3 bases and J 1 base; bases outside gene matches: 8. This sample is part of a study of blood T cell repertoires in COVID-19. Using immunoSEQ multiplex PCR, the repertoire was profiled, and TCRdb retains in-frame clones only, with some absent. This table has 450,000 to 500,000 clones, approximately 90% appearing once. The source material was PBMCs or T cells enriched from blood (not recorded which). The rearrangement links TRBV4-2 to TRBJ2-2; 7 nucleotides agree with TRBD1. The TCR sequence derives from a young woman who had recovered from COVID-19. CDR3 residues: CASSQDRDSVNTGELFF. CDR3 DNA sequence: TGTGCCAGCAGCCAGGATAGGGACAGCGTGAACACCGGGGAGCTGTTTTTT.